A single sample is the source of the 22 T cell receptor beta chains below, sequenced in a study of blood T cell repertoires in COVID-19. TCRdb's table, derived via immunoSEQ multiplex PCR, lists solely in-frame clones and lacks some. The repertoire holds about 310,000 clones, 90% seen once, with approximately 4.5% in the top ten. The sequencing sample was made of PBMCs or T cells enriched from blood (not recorded which). All receptors come from a woman aged 18-35 years with acute COVID-19.

V is TRBV5-1 and J is TRBJ1-1; 7 bases agree with TRBD1. Germline loops: CDR1 SGHRS, CDR2 YFSETQ. V trimming: 4 bases; J trimming: 4 bases; junction bases outside the gene matches: 1. CDR3 size: 12 residues. CDR3 bases: TGCGCCAGCAGCGGGACAGCCACTGAAGCTTTCTTT. As protein: CASSGTATEAFF.

The J gene is TRBJ2-4, the V gene TRBV24-1, with TRBD2 matching over 7 bases. The ends lost 6 bases at V and 2 bases at J; junction bases unmatched: 3. Germline CDR1 KGHDR, CDR2 SFDVKD. The CDR3 is made up of 14 amino acids. The CDR3 sequence: CATSPSGPKNIQYF. The DNA for the CDR3 is TGTGCCACCAGTCCTAGCGGTCCCAAAAACATTCAGTACTTC.

The chain uses TRBV10-3 and TRBJ1-3; a possible D gene is TRBD1 (6 bases). CDR1 and CDR2 from the germline V gene are ENHRY and SYGVKD. This CDR3 spans 13 amino acids. V dropped 10 bases and J dropped 4 bases, with 14 bases sitting between them. The CDR3 region has the DNA TGTGCCACTACAGGGTCGTCAGGAAACACCATATATTTT. It translates to CATTGSSGNTIYF.

Here the CDR3 DNA reads TGCGCCAGCAGCTTACAGGGCGAGAGGGAGACCCAGTACTTC. As protein: CASSLQGERETQYF. V usage is TRBV5-1 and J usage is TRBJ2-5, with D possibly matching TRBD1 (6 bases). V lost 2 bases and J lost 5, with 13 bases in between. The CDR3 runs to 14 residues. Germline V lookup: CDR1 SGHRS, CDR2 YFSETQ.

The rearrangement uses TRBV2 and TRBJ2-7; 7 bases agree with TRBD2. With V trimmed by 10 bases and J by 2 bases, 14 bases remained unmatched. The V gene's germline CDR1 is SNHLY and CDR2 FYNNEI. The CDR3 loop spans 15 amino acids. CDR3 sequence reads: CATGVASGPTYEQYF. The CDR3, as DNA: TGTGCCACCGGGGTGGCTAGCGGACCTACCTACGAGCAGTACTTC.

This rearrangement joins TRBV24-1 to TRBJ1-2; D remains unclear. V dropped 5 bases and J dropped 3 bases, with 9 bases sitting between them. Germline lookup yields CDR1 KGHDR and CDR2 SFDVKD. The CDR3 has 13 residues. CDR3 DNA: TGTGCCACCAGTGTACATCCCGACTATGGCTACACCTTC. Protein sequence: CATSVHPDYGYTF.

As for this clone: The sample carries other DNA sequences with the same CDR3. This chain connects TRBV28 to TRBJ1-1; D perhaps matches TRBD1 (5 bases). This CDR3 is 12 amino acids long. CDR1 is MDHEN and CDR2 is SYDVKM in the germline V gene. Trimming shortened V by 3 bases and J by 5 bases, and 7 bases separated the two germline ends. In nucleotides, the CDR3 is TGTGCCAGCAGTTTGGGGCGGACTGAAGCTTTCTTT. Its translation: CASSLGRTEAFF.

This clone came up many times. J is TRBJ2-5 and V is TRBV6-4; TRBD2 aligns across 9 bases. Germline V gene lookup returns CDR1 MRHNA and CDR2 SNTAGT. With V trimmed by 2 bases and J by 6 bases, 10 bases remained unmatched. CDR3 length: 16 amino acids. The CDR3 region is CASSDRREGPLQTQYF. The CDR3 nucleotides read TGTGCCAGCAGTGACCGGCGGGAGGGCCCATTGCAGACCCAGTACTTC.

This chain connects TRBV9 to TRBJ1-2; 7 nucleotides line up with TRBD1. J gave up 5 bases and V 3 bases, and 7 bases lay outside the gene matches. Germline V CDR1 and CDR2: SGDLS, YYNGEE. This CDR3 is built from 14 residues. Here the CDR3 reads CASSAGGQQYGYTF. The CDR3 DNA follows: TGTGCCAGCAGCGCAGGGGGACAGCAATATGGCTACACCTTC.

A few counts support this clone. V usage is TRBV19 and J usage is TRBJ1-5, with D unclear. V was clipped by 4 bases and J by 0 bases, with 10 bases between them. The CDR3 is 15 amino acids. The germline CDR1 and CDR2 sequences are LNHDA and SQIVND (reference sequence). The CDR3 DNA reads TGTGCCAGTAGTAACCAGCCAGGTAGCAATCAGCCCCAGCATTTT. It specifies CASSNQPGSNQPQHF.

V and J are TRBV7-9 and TRBJ1-2; 7 bases are shared with TRBD1. Trimming took 5 bases from V and 5 from J; bases not matched to a gene: 8. Looked up from germline, CDR1 is SEHNR and CDR2 is FQNEAQ (reference sequence). The CDR3 contains 14 residues. CDR3 sequence: CASSQGGREYGYTF. The CDR3 DNA reads as TGTGCCAGCAGCCAAGGGGGCAGAGAGTATGGCTACACCTTC.

V usage is TRBV5-6 and J usage is TRBJ2-7; D is unclear. The germline V and J ends were trimmed by 3 bases and 2 bases, with 15 bases remaining between them. CDR1 is SGHDT, CDR2 YYEEEE, per germline. This CDR3 spans 15 amino acids. CDR3 sequence reads: CASSSSESLTYEQYF. CDR3 coding DNA: TGTGCCAGCAGCTCTTCGGAGTCCCTAACCTACGAGCAGTACTTC.

The J gene is TRBJ1-2, the V gene TRBV4-1, with D tentatively TRBD1 (5 bases). CDR1 is MGHRA, CDR2 YSYEKL, per germline. Trimming removed 0 bases from V and 5 bases from J, with 13 bases in between. The CDR3 totals 15 residues. The CDR3 DNA reads as TGCGCCAGCAGCCAAGATCAGGCAGGGTGGTATGGCTACACCTTC. Protein: CASSQDQAGWYGYTF.

The rearrangement links TRBV2 to TRBJ2-7, with TRBD2 as a possible D gene (5 bases). CDR3 length: 14 residues. The germline V gene encodes CDR1 SNHLY and CDR2 FYNNEI. Trimming removed 6 bases from V and 4 bases from J, with 16 bases in between. The DNA of the CDR3 is TGTGCCAGCAGCTACATCCCGGGGATATACGAGCAGTACTTC. It encodes CASSYIPGIYEQYF. The complete variable domain, with remaining parts taken from reference TRBV2 and TRBJ2-7, reads EPEVTQTPSHQVTQMGQEVILRCVPISNHLYFYWYRQILGQKVEFLVSFYNNEISEKSEIFDDQFSVERPDGSNFTLKIRSTKLEDSAMYFCASSYIPGIYEQYFGPGTRLTVT.

The V call is TRBV7-2, the J call TRBJ2-5; D might be TRBD2 (6 bases). V was pared by 1 base and J by 4 bases, with 19 bases between. Germline CDR1 reads SGHTA; CDR2 reads FQGNSA. This CDR3 has 17 residues. The CDR3 sequence is CASSLEVRGVGGETQYF. CDR3 nucleotide sequence: TGTGCCAGCAGCTTAGAAGTGAGAGGGGTGGGAGGAGAGACCCAGTACTTC.

The V gene is TRBV11-2, the J gene TRBJ2-7, with a possible D match to TRBD1 (6 bases). The length of the CDR3 is 14 residues. Germline assignment: CDR1 SGHAT and CDR2 FQNNGV. V gave up 6 bases and J gave up 0 bases, with 12 bases separating them. The CDR3 bases are TGTGCCAGCAGTCCTGGGGGCACCTCCTACGAGCAGTACTTC. This translates into CASSPGGTSYEQYF.

The V call is TRBV19, the J call TRBJ2-7; 10 bases match TRBD2. This CDR3 comprises 15 residues. J gave up 4 bases and V 3 bases, and 6 bases lay outside the gene matches. Germline assignment: CDR1 LNHDA and CDR2 SQIVND (reference sequence). As DNA, the CDR3 is TGTGCCAGTAGTATCGGACTAGCGGCGATATACGAGCAGTACTTC. Translating it yields CASSIGLAAIYEQYF.

V and J are TRBV28 and TRBJ1-3; D gene unclear. Germline CDR1 MDHEN, CDR2 SYDVKM. The CDR3 is 15 residues long. Trimming removed 5 bases from V and 4 bases from J, with 15 bases in between. DNA of the CDR3: TGTGCCAGCAGTCCCCCTGGTTGGGCCGGAAACACCATATATTTT. Translation gives CASSPPGWAGNTIYF.

This CDR3 is CASSQYGGRQGAWNTGELFF. CDR3 coding DNA: TGTGCCAGCAGCCAATATGGCGGAAGACAGGGGGCTTGGAACACCGGGGAGCTGTTTTTT. This chain connects TRBV21-1 to TRBJ2-2; the listed D gene, TRBD1, was not tested against the DNA. TRBV21-1 is marked as a pseudogene. The CDR3 covers 20 residues.

This clone was seen once. This same CDR3 is encoded by further DNA sequences in the sample. This chain joins TRBV6-5 and TRBJ2-1, with TRBD2 matching over 10 bases. The germline V gene has CDR1 MNHEY and CDR2 SVGAGI. The V segment lost 6 bases and the J segment 4 bases; nucleotides outside the gene matches: 6. The CDR3 contains 15 residues. CDR3 DNA sequence: TGTGCCAGCAGCTTAGCGGGAGGCACGTACAATGAGCAGTTCTTC. Translation gives CASSLAGGTYNEQFF.

The DNA of the CDR3 is TGTGCCAGCAGTTTGCTCCCGGGACAGGGGACCATCACTGAAGCTTTCTTT. This encodes CASSLLPGQGTITEAFF. The chain carries TRBV27 and TRBJ1-1, with 10 nucleotides matching TRBD1. This CDR3 region has 17 residues. J lost 4 bases, V lost 3 bases, and 11 bases had no gene match. CDR1 is MNHEY, CDR2 SMNVEV, per germline (reference sequence).

V is TRBV24-1 and J is TRBJ2-1, with D possibly matching TRBD2 (6 bases). There are 12 residues in the CDR3. V was shortened by 8 bases and J by 7 bases, with 11 bases between the two germline ends. In germline, CDR1 is KGHDR, CDR2 SFDVKD. The CDR3 loop reads CATTAGGNEQFF. The CDR3 nucleotides are TGTGCCACCACCGCTGGAGGGAATGAGCAGTTCTTC.